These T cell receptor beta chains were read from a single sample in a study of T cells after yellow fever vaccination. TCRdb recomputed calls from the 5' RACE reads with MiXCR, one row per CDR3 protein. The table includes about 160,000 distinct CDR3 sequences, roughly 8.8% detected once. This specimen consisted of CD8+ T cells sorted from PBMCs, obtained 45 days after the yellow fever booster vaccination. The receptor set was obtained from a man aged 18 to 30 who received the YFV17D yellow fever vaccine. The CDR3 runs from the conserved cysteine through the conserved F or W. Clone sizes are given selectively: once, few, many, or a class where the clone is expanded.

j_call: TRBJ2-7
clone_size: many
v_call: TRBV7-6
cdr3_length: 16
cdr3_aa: CASSPGTAKPSYEQYF

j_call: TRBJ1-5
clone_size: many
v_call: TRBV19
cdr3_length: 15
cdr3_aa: CASSIESGQGQPQHF

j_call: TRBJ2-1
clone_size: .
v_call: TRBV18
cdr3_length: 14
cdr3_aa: CASSPGGTSNEQFF

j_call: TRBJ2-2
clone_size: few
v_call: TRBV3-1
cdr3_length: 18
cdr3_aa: CASSQGSSGGRNTGELFF

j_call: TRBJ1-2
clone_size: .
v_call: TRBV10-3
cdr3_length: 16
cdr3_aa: CAISESVGRRAYGYTF

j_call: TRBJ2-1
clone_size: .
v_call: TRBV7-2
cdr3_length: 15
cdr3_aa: CASSPWGGRYNEQFF

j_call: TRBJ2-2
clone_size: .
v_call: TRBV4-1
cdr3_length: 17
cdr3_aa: CASSHRSSVANTGELFF

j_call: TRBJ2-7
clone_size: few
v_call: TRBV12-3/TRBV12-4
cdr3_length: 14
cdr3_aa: CASSPGRVSYEQYF

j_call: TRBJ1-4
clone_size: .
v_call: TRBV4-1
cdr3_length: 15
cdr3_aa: CASSQGFTVNEKLFF

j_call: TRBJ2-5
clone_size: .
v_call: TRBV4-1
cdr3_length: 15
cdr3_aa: CASSLARRELETQYF

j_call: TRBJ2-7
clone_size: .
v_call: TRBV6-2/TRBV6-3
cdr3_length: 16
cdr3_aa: CASSDLLGGTAYEQYF

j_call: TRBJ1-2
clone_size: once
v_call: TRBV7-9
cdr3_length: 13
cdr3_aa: CASSSGQIYGYTF

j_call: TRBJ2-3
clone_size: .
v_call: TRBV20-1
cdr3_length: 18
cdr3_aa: CSARDDSGGFSSTDTQYF

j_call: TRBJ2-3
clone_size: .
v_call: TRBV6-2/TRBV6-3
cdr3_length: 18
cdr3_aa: CASSWVEKYLSLIDTQYF

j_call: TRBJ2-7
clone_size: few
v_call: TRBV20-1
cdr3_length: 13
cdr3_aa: CSARGPTSYEQYF

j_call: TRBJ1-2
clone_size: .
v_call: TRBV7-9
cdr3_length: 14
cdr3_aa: CASSLGQAIVGYTF

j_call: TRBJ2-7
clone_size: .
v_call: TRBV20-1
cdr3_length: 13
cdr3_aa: CSASDLPLYEQYF